This T cell receptor (beta chain) was profiled in a study of cytomegalovirus exposure and HLA in healthy donors. Broader study findings: Donors belonging to an Asian-associated ancestry cluster reportedly showed fewer N-insertions in productive TCRs than the roughly 700-donor mean, according to what a later analysis found. Exclusion as indistinguishable affected some V segments, including TRBV6-2 and TRBV6-3.

This clone was detected only once. The target antigen is unknown. Trimming took 1 base from V and 0 from J, leaving 10 bases between them. Looked up from germline, CDR1 is MGHRA and CDR2 is YSYEKL. The CDR3 runs to 16 residues. It was with 60 Vbeta and 13 Jbeta primers that the PCR ran. Assay: immunoSEQ multiplex PCR; the TCRdb copy retains only in-frame clones and omits some. The sample records 130,000 to 150,000 clones, 74% being singletons. J is TRBJ1-3 and V is TRBV4-1; D not certain. This TCR was sampled from a young man in good health and CMV-seropositive. The source material was PBMCs. The CDR3 is CASSQGLRFSGNTIYF. The CDR3 DNA follows: TGCGCCAGCAGCCAAGGGCTCAGGTTCTCTGGAAACACCATATATTTT.